The T cell receptor (beta chain) described here comes from a study of CD8 T cells in Susac syndrome. Trimming pared 11 bases from V and 1 base from J, leaving 11 bases between. The CDR3 contains 12 residues. TCR beta sequences were obtained from blood CD8+ and CD4+ T cells. Negative isolation yielded the CD8+ and CD4+ T cells, while FACS enriched the TEMRA cells. RNA in amounts of about 0.5 to 1 ug was reverse transcribed with random hexamers. It was immunoSEQ multiplex PCR that amplified TCR beta CDR3 across 54 Vbeta and 13 Jbeta. TCRdb used MiXCR to reprocess the immunoSEQ multiplex PCR reads, holding one entry per CDR3 protein. The sample consists of 200,000 or so distinct CDR3 sequences, roughly 94% of them appearing once. Study-wide results and caveats: Total CD8+ repertoires held about 15 Susac-specific public clones, while CD8+ TEMRA repertoires held roughly five.

This clonotype appeared once. The antigen remains undetermined. The sequencing sample was made of CD8+ T cells from PBMCs. The sequence was obtained from a human donor with Susac syndrome. The V gene is TRBV12-3 or TRBV12-4, the J gene TRBJ1-1; unclear D gene. CDR3 nucleotides: TGTGCCTCCGGGCCATCGAACACTGAAGCTTTCTTT. This codes for CASGPSNTEAFF.